A selection of T cell receptor beta chains follows, all from one sample in a study of blood T cell repertoires in COVID-19. Only in-frame clones appear in the TCRdb table, and some are missing; sequencing was by immunoSEQ multiplex PCR. The table includes almost 250,000 clones, roughly 91% detected once. Source material: PBMCs or T cells enriched from blood (not recorded which). These receptors all come from a woman in her twenties or thirties who had recovered from COVID-19. CDR3s include the opening cysteine and the closing phenylalanine or tryptophan. D genes are given only for firm matches. Size tells how often a clone was seen (once, few, many) or the class of an expanded clone, and some rows leave it out.

v_gene	j_gene	d_gene	abundance	CDR3nt	CDR3aa
TRBV18	TRBJ1-1	-	-	TGTGCCAGCTCACCTTCACAGGCGAACACTGAAGCTTTCTTT	CASSPSQANTEAFF
TRBV27	TRBJ1-6	-	-	TGTGCCAGCGGAGACCCATATAATTCACCCCTCCACTTT	CASGDPYNSPLHF
TRBV30	TRBJ1-1	-	-	TGTGCCTGGAGTGCGAACACGAACACTGAAGCTTTCTTT	CAWSANTNTEAFF
TRBV11-3	TRBJ2-3	TRBD2	-	TGTGCCAGCAGCGCAACTAGCGGGAGTGGGGATACGCAGTATTTT	CASSATSGSGDTQYF
TRBV5-1	TRBJ1-2	-	-	TGCGCCAGCAGCGGAGTAGAGTATGGCTACACCTTC	CASSGVEYGYTF
TRBV25-1	TRBJ2-3	-	-	TGTGCCAGCAGTGGTGGCAGTCCCTATACGCAGTATTTT	CASSGGSPYTQYF
TRBV28	TRBJ1-4	-	-	TGTGCCAGCAGTTTAGCGGGGACCCTTAATAAACTGTTTTTT	CASSLAGTLNKLFF
TRBV27	TRBJ1-4	-	-	TGTGCCAGCAGTACAAAGGGACACCGGTTGAATGAAAAACTGTTTTTT	CASSTKGHRLNEKLFF
TRBV28	TRBJ2-1	TRBD1	-	TGTGCCAGCAGTTTCGGGGCACAGGGGGCTGGCTACAATGAGCAGTTCTTC	CASSFGAQGAGYNEQFF
TRBV15	TRBJ2-7	-	-	TGTGCCACCAGCAGAGATCACGGCTACGAGCAGTACTTC	CATSRDHGYEQYF
TRBV12-3/TRBV12-4	TRBJ1-1	-	-	TGTGCCAGCAGTTTCCAGGGAAGGGCGGAAGCTTTCTTT	CASSFQGRAEAFF
TRBV6-2/TRBV6-3	TRBJ2-3	-	-	TGTGCCAGCAGTACTACAGGGAGTAATACGCAGTATTTT	CASSTTGSNTQYF
TRBV10-3	TRBJ1-1	-	-	TGTGCCATCAGTGAGATCAGGAACACTGAAGCTTTCTTT	CAISEIRNTEAFF
TRBV6-5	TRBJ1-1	TRBD1	-	TGTGCCAGCGAAAACACAGGGGGCCGCACTGAAGCTTTCTTT	CASENTGGRTEAFF
TRBV11-3	TRBJ2-1	-	-	TGTGCCAGCAGCTTAGAGGCTAGCTCCTACAATGAGCAGTTCTTC	CASSLEASSYNEQFF
TRBV5-4	TRBJ2-1	TRBD2	-	TGTGCCAGCAGCGCGGACCCGGGACTAGCGGCCAATGAGCAGTTCTTC	CASSADPGLAANEQFF
TRBV12-3/TRBV12-4	TRBJ2-5	TRBD1	few	TGTGCCAGCAGACAGGGGGGCGAGACCCAGTACTTC	CASRQGGETQYF
TRBV28	TRBJ1-1	-	few	TGTGCCAGCAGCAAATCGAACACTGAAGCTTTCTTT	CASSKSNTEAFF
TRBV29-1	TRBJ2-7	-	-	TGCAGCGTTGAACCCCTTGACGGGGGGCCTGGGGACGAGCAGTACTTC	CSVEPLDGGPGDEQYF
TRBV28	TRBJ1-1	-	-	TGTGCCAGCAGTTTATTGTACAGGTTGAACACTGAAGCTTTCTTT	CASSLLYRLNTEAFF
TRBV2	TRBJ1-2	TRBD1	-	TGTGCCAGCAGCGGCAGGGACAGGGAGGGAAACTATGGCTACACCTTC	CASSGRDREGNYGYTF
TRBV27	TRBJ1-2	TRBD1	once	TGTGCCAGCAGTTTACTAACAGGGGTTCGGGGTGGCTACACCTTC	CASSLLTGVRGGYTF
TRBV4-3	TRBJ1-1	-	-	TGCGCCAGCAGCCAAGATCTAGGGGGAATAAGCGTGAACACTGAAGCTTTCTTT	CASSQDLGGISVNTEAFF
TRBV28	TRBJ1-3	-	-	TGTGCCAGCAGTTTTCCGCCACGGGACACCATATATTTT	CASSFPPRDTIYF
TRBV13	TRBJ2-1	TRBD2	-	TGTGCCAGCAGCCGACTAGCGGGGGGGGCCTACAATGAGCAGTTCTTC	CASSRLAGGAYNEQFF
TRBV7-7	TRBJ2-4	TRBD1	-	TGTGCTAGCAGCGCCCGACAGGGGGACATTCAGTACTTC	CASSARQGDIQYF
TRBV7-9	TRBJ1-4	TRBD1	-	TGTGCCAGCAGCTACGCCGGGACAGGGAATGAAAAACTGTTTTTT	CASSYAGTGNEKLFF
TRBV19	TRBJ1-2	-	-	TGTGCCAGTAGTATCCTCGGACAGAATCTTTATGGCTACACCTTC	CASSILGQNLYGYTF
TRBV7-2	TRBJ2-5	-	-	TGTGCCAGCAGCGCCCGGGGGGCTAGCGGAGAGACCCAGTACTTC	CASSARGASGETQYF
TRBV19	TRBJ1-1	TRBD1	-	TGTGCCAGTACCCCAGGGGGCCGGATTGGCACTGAAGCTTTCTTT	CASTPGGRIGTEAFF
TRBV10-2	TRBJ2-7	TRBD2	-	TGCGCCAGCAGTGAGGTCCTAGCGGGGTCCTACGAGCAGTACTTC	CASSEVLAGSYEQYF
TRBV7-2	TRBJ2-1	TRBD2	few	TGTGCCAGCAGCTTAGTTGCGGGAGGGAACTACAATGAGCAGTTCTTC	CASSLVAGGNYNEQFF
TRBV27	TRBJ2-1	TRBD1	-	TGTGCCAGCAGTTTCCTATACAGGACAGGGGGTGCTTGGAATGAGCAGTTCTTC	CASSFLYRTGGAWNEQFF
TRBV4-2	TRBJ1-1	-	-	TGTGCCAGCAGTCAAGGTCCAGGTGAAGCTTTCTTT	CASSQGPGEAFF
TRBV29-1	TRBJ1-4	TRBD1	-	TGCAGCATAAAACGGACAGGGTGGGAGGAAAAACTGTTTTTT	CSIKRTGWEEKLFF
TRBV3-1/TRBV3-2	TRBJ2-3	-	-	TGTGCCAGCAGTCAGGACTTCACAGATACGCAGTATTTT	CASSQDFTDTQYF
TRBV7-8	TRBJ2-7	-	-	TGTGCCAGCAGCTTAGACGGGATGGGCTACGAGCAGTACTTC	CASSLDGMGYEQYF
TRBV19	TRBJ1-2	-	-	TGTGCCAGTAGAGGGGTCTATGGCTACACCTTC	CASRGVYGYTF
TRBV5-6	TRBJ1-1	-	-	TGTGCCAGCAGACAAGACCTTCAGGGCACTGAAGCTTTCTTT	CASRQDLQGTEAFF
TRBV7-6	TRBJ2-1	TRBD2	-	TGTGCCAGCAGCGAAGTCAAGAGGCTAGCGGGAGAAAGAGGCGATGAGCAGTTCTTC	CASSEVKRLAGERGDEQFF
TRBV7-8	TRBJ2-7	-	-	TGTGCCAGCAGCTCCCCGGGGACCTACGAGCAGTACTTC	CASSSPGTYEQYF
TRBV28	TRBJ2-1	TRBD1	-	TGTGCCAGCAAGTCGCAGGGGGCCTACAATGAGCAGTTCTTC	CASKSQGAYNEQFF
TRBV5-1	TRBJ2-6	-	few	TGCGCCAGCAGCGCAGGGACTTACTCTGGGGCCAACGTCCTGACTTTC	CASSAGTYSGANVLTF
TRBV3-1/TRBV3-2	TRBJ1-5	-	-	TGTGCCAGCAGCCGAACCCTTCAAGCGCCCCAGCATTTT	CASSRTLQAPQHF
TRBV2	TRBJ1-1	-	-	TGTGCCAGCAGTCCCGGGACAACGAACACTGAAGCTTTCTTT	CASSPGTTNTEAFF
TRBV5-4	TRBJ2-3	TRBD2	few	TGTGCCAGCAGCCCCTTCAGCGGGCTAGCGGGAGGGCAGTATTTT	CASSPFSGLAGGQYF